The 20 T cell receptor beta chains given below trace back to one sample, sequenced in a study of blood T cell repertoires in COVID-19. Using immunoSEQ multiplex PCR, the repertoire was profiled, and TCRdb retains in-frame clones only, with some absent. Among approximately 220,000 clones listed, roughly four fifths were seen once. The sample consisted of PBMCs or T cells enriched from blood (not recorded which). The receptors stem from a woman between 45 and 60 years old who had been exposed to COVID-19.

V is TRBV2 and J is TRBJ1-2; weak D call: TRBD1 (6 bases). The CDR3 is 15 residues long. The V end was cut by 5 bases, the J end by 0 bases, with 13 bases between. Germline CDR1 is SNHLY and CDR2 is FYNNEI. CDR3 nucleotide sequence: TGTGCCAGCAGTCCCCGGGGGGGCCCTAACTATGGCTACACCTTC. Encoded protein: CASSPRGGPNYGYTF.

CDR3 sequence (DNA): TGTGCCAGCAGTTTATGGAGGAACAATTCACCCCTCCACTTT. Its protein product is CASSLWRNNSPLHF. The chain joins TRBV27 to TRBJ1-6; D unclear. The germline gives CDR1 MNHEY, CDR2 SMNVEV (reference sequence). The CDR3 sequence is 14 residues long. V was shortened by 1 base and J by 7 bases, with 8 bases between the two germline ends.

The chain couples TRBV19 to TRBJ2-2; TRBD1 might be the D (5 bases). The V and J ends lost 1 base and 0 bases respectively, with 6 bases between them. The CDR3 is 15 residues long. Germline V gene lookup returns CDR1 LNHDA and CDR2 SQIVND (reference sequence). This CDR3 is CASSIGQTNTGELFF. The DNA for the CDR3 is TGTGCCAGTAGTATAGGACAGACGAACACCGGGGAGCTGTTTTTT.

This sequence joins TRBV4-2 and TRBJ2-3, with 8 bases matching TRBD2. This CDR3 region has 16 residues. Germline V CDR1 and CDR2: LGHNA, YNFKEQ. V dropped 1 base and J dropped 1; count of bases not matched to a gene: 4. CDR3 in amino acids: CASSQGATSGTDTQYF. In DNA, the CDR3 is TGTGCCAGCAGCCAAGGAGCGACTAGCGGCACAGATACGCAGTATTTT.

The chain couples TRBV7-9 to TRBJ2-7; 9 bases align to TRBD1. The CDR3 is made up of 14 amino acids. Per the germline V gene, CDR1 is SEHNR and CDR2 is FQNEAQ (reference sequence). The V and J ends lost 2 bases and 12 bases, in that order; junction bases with no gene match: 11. The CDR3 protein is CASSLSGDRVNLYF. The CDR3, as DNA: TGTGCCAGCAGCTTATCCGGGGACAGGGTAAATTTGTACTTC.

The chain couples TRBV6-5 to TRBJ2-7; 12 bases fit TRBD1. There are 15 residues in the CDR3. With 4 bases clipped from V and 7 bases from J, the junction kept 8 bases outside the gene matches. CDR1 MNHEY and CDR2 SVGAGI come from the germline V gene. The CDR3 here is CASSSPGQGAREQYF. CDR3 nucleotide sequence: TGTGCCAGCAGTTCCCCGGGACAGGGGGCCAGGGAGCAGTACTTC.

The chain links TRBV23-1 to TRBJ2-1; D not certain. TRBV23-1 is labeled an ORF, and its function is uncertain. This CDR3 spans 14 amino acids. With 7 bases removed from V and 5 bases from J, the gap between germline ends came to 15 bases. The CDR3 DNA reads as TGCGCCAGCAACCCACACACAGCCAACAATGAGCAGTTCTTC. Amino acids: CASNPHTANNEQFF.

The V call is TRBV10-3, the J call TRBJ2-1, with TRBD2 as a possible D gene (5 bases). The CDR3 is 12 residues long. Germline V lookup: CDR1 ENHRY, CDR2 SYGVKD. Trimming took 4 bases from V and 9 from J, leaving 10 bases between them. The CDR3 DNA follows: TGTGCCATCAGTGCGGCGGGCGGTGAGCAGTTCTTC. Translation: CAISAAGGEQFF.

This clone was recorded only once. V and J are TRBV27 and TRBJ1-6, with 8 bases matching TRBD1. This CDR3 has 15 amino acids. Germline assignment: CDR1 MNHEY and CDR2 SMNVEV (reference sequence). V gave up 3 bases and J gave up 9 bases; unmatched junction bases: 7. The CDR3 sequence: CASSLNRGKSSPLHF. CDR3 bases: TGTGCCAGCAGTTTGAACAGGGGGAAGTCTTCACCCCTCCACTTT.

CDR3 nucleotides: TGTGCCAGCTCACCATCCCGGGATAACACTGAAGCTTTCTTT. This encodes CASSPSRDNTEAFF. This rearrangement joins TRBV18 to TRBJ1-1; D gene uncertain. V lost 2 bases, J lost 2 bases, and 9 bases lay in between. The CDR3 covers 14 residues. Germline V gene data show CDR1 as KGHSH and CDR2 as LQKENI.

This chain links TRBV28 with TRBJ1-2, with 10 bases lining up with TRBD1. Germline loops: CDR1 MDHEN, CDR2 SYDVKM. V lost 7 bases to trimming and J lost 6 bases; unmatched junction nucleotides: 17. The CDR3 has 17 residues. The CDR3 nucleotides read TGTGCCAGCACCACCGGGACAGGGGCTATATTCGGGAATGGCTACACCTTC. Translation gives CASTTGTGAIFGNGYTF.

This clone was detected once. This chain joins TRBV12-5 and TRBJ1-1; 9 bases align to TRBD1. V trimming: 4 bases; J trimming: 5 bases; junction bases outside the gene matches: 11. The CDR3 is 16 amino acids. Germline CDR1 reads LGHNT; CDR2 reads FRNRAP. The CDR3 coding sequence is TGTGCTAGTGGTTCCGGACACCGGGACAGGGAAACTGAAGCTTTCTTT. Protein: CASGSGHRDRETEAFF.

The gene calls are TRBV29-1 and TRBJ1-5; D gene ambiguous. Trimming shortened V by 2 bases and J by 6 bases, and 26 bases separated the two germline ends. This CDR3 has 18 amino acids. Germline lookup yields CDR1 SQVTM and CDR2 ANQGSEA. CDR3 residues: CSVESRRTPALRFQPQHF. CDR3 in DNA: TGCAGCGTTGAAAGCAGGAGGACCCCGGCGTTGCGGTTTCAGCCCCAGCATTTT.

The V call is TRBV27, the J call TRBJ2-1, with TRBD2 identical over 9 bases. J gave up 9 bases and V 3 bases, and 6 bases lay outside the gene matches. CDR3 length: 14 amino acids. Germline V gives CDR1 MNHEY, CDR2 SMNVEV (reference sequence). The chain's CDR3 is CASSLGRGGFEQFF. CDR3 bases: TGTGCCAGCAGTTTGGGGCGGGGGGGCTTTGAGCAGTTCTTC.

The chain uses TRBV18 and TRBJ2-3, with TRBD2 matching over 13 bases. This CDR3 is 17 amino acids long. Trimming removed 3 bases from V and 2 bases from J; junction bases left unmatched: 5. The germline V gene has CDR1 KGHSH and CDR2 LQKENI. The CDR3 DNA is TGTGCCAGCTCACCGGGACTAGCGGGGCCCTACACAGATACGCAGTATTTT. This sequence encodes CASSPGLAGPYTDTQYF.

There are a few counts of this clone. CDR3 DNA: TGTGCCAGCAGCTTTGATGGGGCAGGAGAGCAGTTCTTC. Its protein is CASSFDGAGEQFF. This chain joins TRBV11-2 and TRBJ2-1; D possibly corresponds to TRBD1 (5 bases). The CDR3 extends over 13 amino acids. The germline V and J ends were trimmed by 3 bases and 10 bases, with 13 bases remaining between them. Germline CDR1 reads SGHAT; CDR2 reads FQNNGV.

The J gene is TRBJ2-2, the V gene TRBV5-1; 7 bases match TRBD1. The CDR3 sequence is 17 residues long. In germline, CDR1 is SGHRS, CDR2 YFSETQ. V dropped 4 bases and J dropped 4; count of bases not matched to a gene: 13. DNA of the CDR3: TGCGCCAGCAGCCCTCAACAGGGGCCTTCGGGCACCGGGGAGCTGTTTTTT. It encodes CASSPQQGPSGTGELFF.

CDR3 in DNA: TGTGCCAGCAGCGGCCTTTATCAGCCCCAGCATTTT. The encoded protein is CASSGLYQPQHF. The V gene is TRBV6-2 or TRBV6-3, the J gene TRBJ1-5; D remains unclear. The CDR3 totals 12 residues. Germline V gene sequence: CDR1 MNHEY, CDR2 SVGEGT. Trimming cost V 6 bases and J 5 bases, with 8 bases left between them.

V is TRBV9 and J is TRBJ1-2; the D gene is possibly TRBD1 (5 bases). Trimming pared 0 bases from V and 8 bases from J, leaving 17 bases between. Germline V gene data show CDR1 as SGDLS and CDR2 as YYNGEE. The CDR3 is 15 amino acids. In nucleotides, the CDR3 is TGTGCCAGCAGCGTAGCTCCGGACACTGGAGTCGGCTACACCTTC. It translates to CASSVAPDTGVGYTF.

The chain joins TRBV29-1 to TRBJ1-2, with TRBD1 matching over 7 bases. Looked up from germline, CDR1 is SQVTM and CDR2 is ANQGSEA. V was clipped by 4 bases and J by 6 bases; unmatched bases: 5. The CDR3 has 12 residues. In DNA form, the CDR3 reads TGCAGCGTTGGACAGGGACGCCATGGCTACACCTTC. Amino acid sequence: CSVGQGRHGYTF.